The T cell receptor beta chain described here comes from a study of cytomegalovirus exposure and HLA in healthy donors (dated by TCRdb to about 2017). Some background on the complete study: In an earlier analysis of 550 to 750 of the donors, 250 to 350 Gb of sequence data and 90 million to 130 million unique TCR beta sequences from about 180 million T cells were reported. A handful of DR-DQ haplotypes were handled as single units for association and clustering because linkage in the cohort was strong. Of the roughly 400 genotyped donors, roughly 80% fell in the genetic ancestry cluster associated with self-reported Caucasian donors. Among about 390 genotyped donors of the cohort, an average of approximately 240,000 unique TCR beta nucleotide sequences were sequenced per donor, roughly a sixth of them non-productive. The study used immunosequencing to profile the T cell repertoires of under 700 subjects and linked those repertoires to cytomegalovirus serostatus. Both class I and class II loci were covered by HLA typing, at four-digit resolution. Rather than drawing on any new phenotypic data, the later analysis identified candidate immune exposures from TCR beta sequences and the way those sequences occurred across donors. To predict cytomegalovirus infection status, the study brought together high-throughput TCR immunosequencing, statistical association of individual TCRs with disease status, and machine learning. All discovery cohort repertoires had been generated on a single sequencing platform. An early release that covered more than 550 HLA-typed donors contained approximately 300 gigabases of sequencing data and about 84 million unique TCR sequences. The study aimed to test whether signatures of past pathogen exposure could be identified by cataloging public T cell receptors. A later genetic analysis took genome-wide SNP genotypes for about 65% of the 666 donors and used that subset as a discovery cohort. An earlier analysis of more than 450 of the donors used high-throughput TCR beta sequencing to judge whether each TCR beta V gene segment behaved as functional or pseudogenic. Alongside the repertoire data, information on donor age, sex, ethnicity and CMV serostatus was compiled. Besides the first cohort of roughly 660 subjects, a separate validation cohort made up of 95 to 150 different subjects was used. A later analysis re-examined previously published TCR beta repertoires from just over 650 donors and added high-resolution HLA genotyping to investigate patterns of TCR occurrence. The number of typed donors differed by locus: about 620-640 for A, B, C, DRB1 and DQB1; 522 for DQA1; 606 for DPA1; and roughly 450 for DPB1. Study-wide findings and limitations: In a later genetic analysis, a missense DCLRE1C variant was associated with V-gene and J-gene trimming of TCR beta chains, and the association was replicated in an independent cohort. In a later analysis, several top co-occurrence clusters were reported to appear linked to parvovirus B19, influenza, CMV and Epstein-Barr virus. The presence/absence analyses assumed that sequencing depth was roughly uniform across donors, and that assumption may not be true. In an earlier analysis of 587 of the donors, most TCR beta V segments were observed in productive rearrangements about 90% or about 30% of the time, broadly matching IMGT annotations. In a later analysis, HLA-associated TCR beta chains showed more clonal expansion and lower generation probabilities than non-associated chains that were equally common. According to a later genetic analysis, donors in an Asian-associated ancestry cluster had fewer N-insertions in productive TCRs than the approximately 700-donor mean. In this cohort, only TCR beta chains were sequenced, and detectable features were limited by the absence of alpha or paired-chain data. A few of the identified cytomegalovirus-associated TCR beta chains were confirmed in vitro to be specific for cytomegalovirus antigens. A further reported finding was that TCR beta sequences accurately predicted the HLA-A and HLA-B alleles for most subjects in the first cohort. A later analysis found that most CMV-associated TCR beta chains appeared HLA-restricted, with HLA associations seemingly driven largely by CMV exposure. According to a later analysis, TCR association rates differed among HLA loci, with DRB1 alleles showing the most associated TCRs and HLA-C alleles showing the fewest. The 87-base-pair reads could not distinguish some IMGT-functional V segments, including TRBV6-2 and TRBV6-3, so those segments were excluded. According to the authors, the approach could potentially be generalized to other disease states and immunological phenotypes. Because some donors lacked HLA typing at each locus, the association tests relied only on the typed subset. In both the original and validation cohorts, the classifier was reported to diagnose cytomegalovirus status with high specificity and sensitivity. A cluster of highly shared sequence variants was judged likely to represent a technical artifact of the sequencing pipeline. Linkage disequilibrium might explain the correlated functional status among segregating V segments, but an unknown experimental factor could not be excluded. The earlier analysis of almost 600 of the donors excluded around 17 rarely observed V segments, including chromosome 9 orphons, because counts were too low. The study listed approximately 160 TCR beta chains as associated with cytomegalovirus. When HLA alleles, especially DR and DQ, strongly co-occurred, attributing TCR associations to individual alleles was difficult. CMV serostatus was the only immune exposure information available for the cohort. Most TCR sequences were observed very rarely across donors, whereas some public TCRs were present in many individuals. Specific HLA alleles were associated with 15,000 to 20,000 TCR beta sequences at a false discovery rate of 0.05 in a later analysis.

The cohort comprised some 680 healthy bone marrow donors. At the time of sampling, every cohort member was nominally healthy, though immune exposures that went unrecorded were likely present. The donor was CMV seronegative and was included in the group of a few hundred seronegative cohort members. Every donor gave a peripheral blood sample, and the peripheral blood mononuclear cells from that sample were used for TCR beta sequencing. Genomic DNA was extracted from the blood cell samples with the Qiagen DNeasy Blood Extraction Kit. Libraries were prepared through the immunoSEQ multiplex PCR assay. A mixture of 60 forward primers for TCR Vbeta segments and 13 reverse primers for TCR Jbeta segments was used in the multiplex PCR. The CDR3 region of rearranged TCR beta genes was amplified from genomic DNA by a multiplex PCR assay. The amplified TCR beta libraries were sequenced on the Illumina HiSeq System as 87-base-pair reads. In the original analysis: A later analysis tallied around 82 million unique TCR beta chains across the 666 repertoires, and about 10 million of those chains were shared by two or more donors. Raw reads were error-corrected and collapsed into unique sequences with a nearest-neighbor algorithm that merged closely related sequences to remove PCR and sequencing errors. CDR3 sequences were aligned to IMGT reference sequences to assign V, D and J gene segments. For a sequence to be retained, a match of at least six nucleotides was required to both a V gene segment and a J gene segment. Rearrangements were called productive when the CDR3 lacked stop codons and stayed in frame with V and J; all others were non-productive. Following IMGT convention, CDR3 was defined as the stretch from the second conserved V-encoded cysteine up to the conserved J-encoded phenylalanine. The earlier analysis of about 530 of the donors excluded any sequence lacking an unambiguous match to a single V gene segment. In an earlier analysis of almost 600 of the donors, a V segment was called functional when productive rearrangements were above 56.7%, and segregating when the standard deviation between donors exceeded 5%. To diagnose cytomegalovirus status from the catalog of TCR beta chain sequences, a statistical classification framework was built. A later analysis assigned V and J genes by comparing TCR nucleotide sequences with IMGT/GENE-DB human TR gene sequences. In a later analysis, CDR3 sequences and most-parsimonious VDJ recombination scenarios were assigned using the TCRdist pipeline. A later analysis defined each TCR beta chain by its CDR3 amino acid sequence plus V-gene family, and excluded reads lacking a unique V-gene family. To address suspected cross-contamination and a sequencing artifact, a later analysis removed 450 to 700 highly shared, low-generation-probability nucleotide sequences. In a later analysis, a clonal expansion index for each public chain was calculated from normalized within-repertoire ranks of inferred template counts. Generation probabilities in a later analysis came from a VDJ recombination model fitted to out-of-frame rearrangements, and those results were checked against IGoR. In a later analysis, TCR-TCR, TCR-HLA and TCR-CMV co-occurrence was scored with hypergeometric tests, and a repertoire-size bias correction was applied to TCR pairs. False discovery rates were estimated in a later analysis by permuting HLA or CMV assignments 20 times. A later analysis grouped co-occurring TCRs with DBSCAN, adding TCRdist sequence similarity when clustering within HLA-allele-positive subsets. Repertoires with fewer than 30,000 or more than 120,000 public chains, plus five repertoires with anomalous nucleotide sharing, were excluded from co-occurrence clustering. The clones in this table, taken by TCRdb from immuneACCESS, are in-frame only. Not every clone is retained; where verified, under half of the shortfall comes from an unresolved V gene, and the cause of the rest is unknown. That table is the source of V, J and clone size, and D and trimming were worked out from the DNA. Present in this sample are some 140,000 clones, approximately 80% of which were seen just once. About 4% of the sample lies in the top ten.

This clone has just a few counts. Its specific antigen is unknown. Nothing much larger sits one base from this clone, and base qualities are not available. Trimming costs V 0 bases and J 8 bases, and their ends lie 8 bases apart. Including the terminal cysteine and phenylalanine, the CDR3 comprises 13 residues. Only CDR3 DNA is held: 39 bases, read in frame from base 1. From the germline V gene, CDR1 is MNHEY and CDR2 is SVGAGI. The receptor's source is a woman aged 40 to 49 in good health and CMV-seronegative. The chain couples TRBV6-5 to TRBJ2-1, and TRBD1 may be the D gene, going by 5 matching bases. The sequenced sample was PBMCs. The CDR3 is CASSYSGRDEQFF. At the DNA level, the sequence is TGTGCCAGCAGTTACTCGGGCAGGGATGAGCAGTTCTTC.